This T cell receptor beta chain was retrieved from a study of blood T cell repertoires in COVID-19. Participants reported their clinical history, and cohort assignment relied on those reports. The protocol was immunoSEQ multiplex PCR, while the TCRdb copy is restricted to in-frame clones and leaves out a portion. Found here are a few hundred thousand clones, 89% of them singletons; the top ten hold around 9.5%. V lost 0 bases and J lost 0; bases outside the gene matches: 2. This CDR3 spans 16 amino acids. The germline V gene encodes CDR1 SGHRS and CDR2 YFSETQ. Sequencing was carried out using PBMCs or T cells enriched from blood (not recorded which). V is TRBV5-1 and J is TRBJ1-2; 10 bases map to TRBD1. The clonotype originates from a woman in her thirties or forties who had recovered from COVID-19. CDR3 DNA sequence: TGCGCCAGCAGCTTGGGAGGGACAGGGGCTAACTATGGCTACACCTTC. Protein sequence: CASSLGGTGANYGYTF.